This T cell receptor (beta chain) was captured by sequencing in a study of blood T cell repertoires in COVID-19. Study-level background: Sources were T cells, B-cell-depleted T cells, or PBMCs; the material itself was cDNA or gDNA.

Assignments of participants to cohorts depended upon their own reported clinical history. Resolution of symptoms, clearance, or two negative PCRs was present in recovered Cohort 3 donors. Profiled with immunoSEQ multiplex PCR; TCRdb holds only in-frame clones, not every one. The table lists 400,000 to 500,000 clones, approximately 87% of them singletons. The CDR3 is 15 amino acids. V was pared by 4 bases and J by 2 bases, with 6 bases of the junction left unmatched. CDR1 and CDR2 from the germline V gene are SGHRS and YFSETQ. Sequencing input: PBMCs or T cells enriched from blood (not recorded which). The chain uses TRBV5-1 and TRBJ2-1; 7 bases match TRBD2. The TCR comes from a woman in her 40s who had recovered from COVID-19. Here the CDR3 reads CASSNTGTTYNEQFF. CDR3 nucleotide sequence: TGCGCCAGCAGCAACACCGGGACTACCTACAATGAGCAGTTCTTC.